A selection of T cell receptor beta chains follows, all from one sample in a study of immune cell composition in non-small cell lung cancer. TCRdb keeps only in-frame clones here, not all; method: immunoSEQ multiplex PCR. Among around 2,000 clones listed, 75% were seen once. Sequencing was done on a sample of non-adjacent lung tissue. These receptors all stem from a human donor with non-small cell lung cancer. Both conserved end residues are part of each CDR3. A D gene is named only where the DNA matches it firmly. The listing skips clone size in some rows; elsewhere it reads once, few, many or a size class.

CASSSLTGGTSYEQYF	TGTGCCAGTAGTTCCTTGACTGGCGGGACTTCCTACGAGCAGTACTTC	.	TRBV19	TRBJ2-7	.	16
CASSEGTSAYEQYF	TGTGCCAGCAGTGAAGGGACTAGCGCCTACGAGCAGTACTTC	TRBD2	TRBV2	TRBJ2-7	.	14
CATMGLAGSGANVLTF	TGTGCCACCATGGGACTAGCGGGCTCTGGGGCCAACGTCCTGACTTTC	TRBD2	TRBV19	TRBJ2-6	.	16
CASSAQREGLDEQFF	TGTGCCAGCAGTGCGCAGCGGGAGGGCCTTGATGAGCAGTTCTTC	TRBD2	TRBV6-1	TRBJ2-1	.	15
CASSFRGRDTQYF	TGTGCCAGCAGTTTTAGAGGGAGGGATACGCAGTATTTT	.	TRBV28	TRBJ2-3	.	13
CASSLTFATNEKLFF	TGTGCCAGCAGCCTAACCTTTGCAACTAATGAAAAACTGTTTTTT	.	TRBV27	TRBJ1-4	.	15
CASSIGGTRGETQYF	TGTGCCAGTAGTATCGGAGGGACCAGGGGGGAGACCCAGTACTTC	.	TRBV19	TRBJ2-5	.	15
CASQGQGYEQYF	TGTGCCAGCCAGGGACAGGGCTACGAGCAGTACTTC	TRBD1	TRBV6-1	TRBJ2-7	.	12
CASSLALAGYNEQFF	TGTGCCAGCAGCTTAGCTCTAGCGGGATACAATGAGCAGTTCTTC	TRBD2	TRBV11-2	TRBJ2-1	.	15
CASSQQGDRELFF	TGTGCCAGCAGCCAGCAGGGGGACCGGGAGCTGTTTTTT	TRBD1	TRBV2	TRBJ2-2	.	13
CASRIRQGSTEAFF	TGTGCCAGCAGGATACGACAGGGGTCCACTGAAGCTTTCTTT	TRBD1	TRBV6-5	TRBJ1-1	.	14
CASSNHHGFEQFF	TGTGCCAGCTCAAACCACCATGGCTTTGAGCAGTTCTTC	.	TRBV18	TRBJ2-1	.	13
CASSGDRKDNEQFF	TGTGCCAGCAGCGGGGACAGGAAGGACAATGAGCAGTTCTTC	TRBD1	TRBV7-3	TRBJ2-1	.	14
CASSRTGGYTEAFF	TGTGCCAGCAGCCGAACGGGGGGGTACACTGAAGCTTTCTTT	.	TRBV7-3	TRBJ1-1	.	14
CASSLAGGRGDTQYF	TGTGCCAGCAGTTTAGCAGGGGGACGGGGGGATACGCAGTATTTT	.	TRBV28	TRBJ2-3	.	15
CASSPRDSGGRAFF	TGTGCCAGCAGCCCTCGGGATTCAGGGGGCAGGGCTTTCTTT	TRBD1	TRBV16	TRBJ1-1	once	14
CASRLRGAGANVLTF	TGTGCCAGCAGGCTTAGGGGTGCTGGGGCCAACGTCCTGACTTTC	.	TRBV27	TRBJ2-6	.	15
CASSLNQGVETQYF	TGTGCCAGCAGCTTAAACCAGGGTGTGGAGACCCAGTACTTC	.	TRBV7-3	TRBJ2-5	.	14
CASRLGDGQGWNQPQHF	TGTGCCAGCAGGCTGGGGGATGGACAGGGGTGGAATCAGCCCCAGCATTTT	TRBD1	TRBV28	TRBJ1-5	.	17
CASSLVQGVSYEQYF	TGTGCCAGCAGCTTGGTACAGGGCGTCTCCTACGAGCAGTACTTC	.	TRBV5-6	TRBJ2-7	.	15
CASNRQVTYEQYF	TGTGCCAGCAATCGACAGGTAACCTACGAGCAGTACTTC	.	TRBV6-6	TRBJ2-7	.	13
CASSPSPTSGRGEQYF	TGTGCCAGCAGTCCCTCGCCGACTAGCGGGAGGGGCGAGCAGTACTTC	TRBD2	TRBV27	TRBJ2-7	once	16
CASSIDGTGFEQYF	TGCGCCAGCAGCATCGACGGGACAGGGTTTGAGCAGTACTTC	TRBD1	TRBV5-1	TRBJ2-7	.	14
CASSLWYSADGGTITEAFF	TGTGCCAGCAGCTTGTGGTATTCTGCAGACGGGGGGACGATAACTGAAGCTTTCTTT	.	TRBV5-4	TRBJ1-1	.	19
CASSRILPGAPILYEQYF	TGCGCCAGCAGTCGCATACTTCCCGGTGCACCTATCCTCTACGAGCAGTACTTC	.	TRBV23-1	TRBJ2-7	.	18
CASSLQGPGQGSTEQYF	TGCGCCAGCAGCCTCCAGGGGCCGGGACAGGGGTCTACGGAGCAGTACTTC	TRBD1	TRBV5-1	TRBJ2-7	.	17